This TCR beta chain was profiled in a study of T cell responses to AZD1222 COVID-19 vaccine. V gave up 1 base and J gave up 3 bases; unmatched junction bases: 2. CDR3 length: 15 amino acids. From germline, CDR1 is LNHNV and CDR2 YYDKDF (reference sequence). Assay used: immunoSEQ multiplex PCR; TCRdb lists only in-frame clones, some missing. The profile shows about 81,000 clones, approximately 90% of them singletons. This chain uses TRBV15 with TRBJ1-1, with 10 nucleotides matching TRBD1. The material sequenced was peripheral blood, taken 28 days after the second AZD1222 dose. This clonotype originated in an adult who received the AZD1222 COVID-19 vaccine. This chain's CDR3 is CATSRVGQGYTEAFF. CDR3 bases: TGTGCCACCAGCAGAGTGGGACAGGGGTACACTGAAGCTTTCTTT.